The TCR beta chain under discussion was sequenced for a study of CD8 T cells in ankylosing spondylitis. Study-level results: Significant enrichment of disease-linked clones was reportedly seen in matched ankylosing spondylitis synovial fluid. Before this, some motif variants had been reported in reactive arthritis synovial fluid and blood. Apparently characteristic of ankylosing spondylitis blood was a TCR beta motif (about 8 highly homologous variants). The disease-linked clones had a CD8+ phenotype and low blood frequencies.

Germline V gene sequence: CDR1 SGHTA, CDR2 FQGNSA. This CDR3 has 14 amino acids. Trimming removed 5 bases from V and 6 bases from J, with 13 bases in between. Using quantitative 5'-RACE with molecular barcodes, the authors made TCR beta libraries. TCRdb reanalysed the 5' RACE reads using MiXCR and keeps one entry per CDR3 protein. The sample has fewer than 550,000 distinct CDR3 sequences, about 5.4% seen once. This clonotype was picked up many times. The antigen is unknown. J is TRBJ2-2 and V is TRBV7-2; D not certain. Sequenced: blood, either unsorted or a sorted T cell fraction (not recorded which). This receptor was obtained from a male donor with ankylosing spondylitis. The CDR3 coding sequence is TGTGCCAGCAGCCCCCAAGTCCGGGCCGGGGAGCTGTTTTTT. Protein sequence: CASSPQVRAGELFF.